The clone carrying this T cell receptor beta chain was recorded at least ten times. The ends lost 5 bases at V and 3 bases at J; junction bases unmatched: 6. Germline CDR1 is SEHNR and CDR2 is FQNEAQ (reference sequence). The CDR3 covers 15 residues. The entry originates in a study of T cells in Graves' hyperthyroidism and ophthalmopathy. An absence of ophthalmopathy progression within 18 months meant stable Graves' hyperthyroidism. Diagnosis of hyperthyroidism was new in patients aged 18 to 65, and its duration was under 2 months. PBMCs came from roughly 10 ml fresh peripheral blood. Amplification of TCR beta CDR3 regions used RNA as the template. When the TCR CDR3 underwent first-round RT-PCR, the HTBI primer set was used. Using its own MiXCR run on the multiplex PCR reads, TCRdb lists one record per CDR3 protein. The sample consists of 500,000 to 600,000 distinct CDR3 sequences, approximately 15% of them appearing once.

This TCR was recovered from a young woman with Graves' hyperthyroidism. The chain joins TRBV7-9 to TRBJ1-2; 10 bases align to TRBD1. Input material: blood. The CDR3 DNA sequence: TGTGCCAGCAGCCGCTCGGACAGGGGGTACTATGGCTACACCTTC. It codes for CASSRSDRGYYGYTF.